The next 25 T cell receptor beta chains were all read from a single sample in a study of cytomegalovirus exposure and HLA in healthy donors. Researchers ran the PCR with 60 Vbeta and 13 Jbeta primers. TCRdb's table, derived via immunoSEQ multiplex PCR, lists solely in-frame clones and lacks some. The repertoire holds roughly 150,000 clones, with over 75% as singletons. The sample was PBMCs. Receptors were obtained from a male donor in good health and CMV-seronegative.

J is TRBJ2-2 and V is TRBV11-2; the D gene is possibly TRBD1 (6 bases). The germline V and J ends were trimmed by 6 bases and 5 bases, with 10 bases remaining between them. The CDR3 consists of 13 residues. The germline V gene has CDR1 SGHAT and CDR2 FQNNGV. In DNA form, the CDR3 reads TGTGCCAGCAGGACGACAGGAACCGGGGAGCTGTTTTTT. This encodes CASRTTGTGELFF.

The chain employs TRBV4-1 and TRBJ2-7, with D hard to call. CDR1 MGHRA and CDR2 YSYEKL come from the germline V gene. V was pared by 1 base and J by 1 base, with 14 bases between. The CDR3 is made up of 16 amino acids. CDR3: CASSQVLGSISYEQYF. The CDR3 nucleotides read TGCGCCAGCAGCCAAGTGCTGGGCTCCATTTCCTACGAGCAGTACTTC.

This clone was detected only a few times. The V and J genes are TRBV6-1 and TRBJ2-7, with 10 nucleotides matching TRBD1. The junction had 2 bases not matched to a gene; V was cut back by 6 bases and J by 0 bases. Germline CDR1 MNHNS, CDR2 SASEGT. CDR3 size: 14 residues. The DNA of the CDR3 is TGTGCCAGCAGCCGGGACAGGGGCTCCTACGAGCAGTACTTC. It is translated as CASSRDRGSYEQYF.

The chain recombines TRBV10-2 with TRBJ1-2; TRBD1 might be the D (6 bases). Deletions cut 8 bases from V and 1 base from J, with 17 bases between. The CDR3 loop spans 15 amino acids. CDR1 and CDR2 from the germline V gene are WSHSY and SAAADI. The CDR3 bases are TGCGCCAGCTCTGGTGCTGGACAGTTTAACTATGGCTACACCTTC. Encoded protein: CASSGAGQFNYGYTF.

The chain uses TRBV27 and TRBJ1-4; 11 bases map to TRBD1. Germline-derived CDR1 and CDR2 are MNHEY and SMNVEV (reference sequence). V gave up 6 bases and J gave up 8 bases; unmatched junction bases: 2. The CDR3 runs 13 residues. CDR3 residues: CASRRTGGEKLFF. As DNA, the CDR3 is TGTGCCAGCAGGAGGACAGGGGGCGAAAAACTGTTTTTT.

The chain uses TRBV19 and TRBJ2-1, with 7 bases lining up with TRBD1. V was clipped by 4 bases and J by 10 bases; unmatched bases: 13. The length of the CDR3 is 15 residues. Germline V gives CDR1 LNHDA, CDR2 SQIVND (reference sequence). In nucleotides, the CDR3 is TGTGCCAGTAGTACCGTACCTAGGACAGGCCCCGAGCAGTTCTTC. This encodes CASSTVPRTGPEQFF. Full variable domain (missing parts from reference TRBV19 and TRBJ2-1): DGGITQSPKYLFRKEGQNVTLSCEQNLNHDAMYWYRQDPGQGLRLIYYSQIVNDFQKGDIAEGYSVSREKKESFPLTVTSAQKNPTAFYLCASSTVPRTGPEQFFGPGTRLTVL.

In DNA form, the CDR3 reads TGTGCCAGCTCACCGAGCTCTGGGGCCAACGTCCTGACTTTC. Residues: CASSPSSGANVLTF. The V call is TRBV18, the J call TRBJ2-6; D gene unclear. Per germline, CDR1 KGHSH and CDR2 LQKENI. Trimming took off 3 bases at V and 0 bases at J, with 3 bases between the two ends. The CDR3 sequence is 14 residues long.

V gene TRBV7-9 combines with J gene TRBJ1-1; 12 nucleotides align to TRBD1. V dropped 6 bases and J dropped 3; count of bases not matched to a gene: 5. Germline CDR1 reads SEHNR; CDR2 reads FQNEAQ (reference sequence). This CDR3 is built from 15 residues. CDR3 sequence (DNA): TGTGCCAGCAGGGGGACAGGGGGCAAAGACACTGAAGCTTTCTTT. It encodes CASRGTGGKDTEAFF.

The chain carries TRBV7-2 and TRBJ2-1; possibly TRBD1 for D (6 bases). V lost 1 base and J lost 8, with 12 bases in between. CDR1 SGHTA and CDR2 FQGNSA come from the germline V gene. This CDR3 region has 14 residues. CDR3 loop: CASSLGQVRHEQFF. The CDR3 bases are TGTGCCAGCAGCTTAGGACAGGTTCGTCATGAGCAGTTCTTC.

V is TRBV6-6 and J is TRBJ2-7; D might be TRBD1 (6 bases). The CDR3 spans 14 residues. V lost 5 bases and J 4 bases, leaving 15 bases between the germline ends. CDR1 and CDR2 from the germline V gene are MNHNY and SVGAGI (reference sequence). CDR3 bases: TGTGCCAGCAGTCAAGGGACACGAAGTTACGAGCAGTACTTC. Protein product: CASSQGTRSYEQYF.

The gene calls are TRBV18 and TRBJ1-4; TRBD1 might be the D (5 bases). The germline gives CDR1 KGHSH, CDR2 LQKENI. This CDR3 comprises 14 residues. Trimming shortened V by 2 bases and J by 8 bases, and 12 bases separated the two germline ends. The CDR3 reads CASSPYRKDEKLFF. The DNA for the CDR3 is TGTGCCAGCTCACCATACAGGAAGGACGAAAAACTGTTTTTT.

The chain couples TRBV4-1 to TRBJ1-1; D gene uncertain. CDR1 is MGHRA, CDR2 YSYEKL, per germline. Trimming shortened V by 0 bases and J by 6 bases, and 11 bases separated the two germline ends. The CDR3 covers 14 residues. The CDR3 nucleotides read TGCGCCAGCAGCCAAGAGGGGAGAGTTGCTGAAGCTTTCTTT. The encoded protein is CASSQEGRVAEAFF.

J is TRBJ1-2 and V is TRBV20-1; 9 nucleotides match TRBD1. The V segment lost 7 bases and the J segment 8 bases; nucleotides outside the gene matches: 5. Germline assignment: CDR1 DFQATT and CDR2 SNEGSKA (reference sequence). There are 11 residues in the CDR3. The CDR3 sequence: CSGRDREGYTF. The CDR3, as DNA: TGCAGTGGCCGGGACAGGGAAGGCTACACCTTC.

This chain links TRBV2 with TRBJ2-7, with TRBD2 identical over 9 bases. The germline CDR1 and CDR2 sequences are SNHLY and FYNNEI. The CDR3 extends over 14 amino acids. Trimming took 6 bases from V and 6 from J; bases not matched to a gene: 9. The CDR3 DNA reads TGTGCCAGCAGCGAACTAGCGGGCAGCGGCGAGCAGTACTTC. It translates to CASSELAGSGEQYF.

The chain joins TRBV4-3 to TRBJ2-7; TRBD2 agrees at 8 bases. This CDR3 contains 15 residues. The J segment lost 3 bases and the V segment lost 1 base, leaving 5 bases of the junction unmatched. CDR1 is LGHNA and CDR2 is YSLEER in the germline V gene. CDR3 in DNA: TGCGCCAGCAGCCAAGGGGGCGGGGGGCACTACGAGCAGTACTTC. Translating it yields CASSQGGGGHYEQYF.

The chain is built from TRBV5-5 and TRBJ2-7; 7 bases align to TRBD1. This CDR3 has 16 amino acids. Per germline, CDR1 SGHKS and CDR2 YYEKEE (reference sequence). V lost 1 base, J lost 0 bases, and 7 bases stayed unmatched. CDR3 sequence: CASSLRGGDSSYEQYF. CDR3 bases: TGTGCCAGCAGCTTGAGAGGGGGCGACTCCTCCTACGAGCAGTACTTC.

The gene calls are TRBV10-3 and TRBJ1-1, with TRBD1 matching over 8 bases. Germline V gives CDR1 ENHRY, CDR2 SYGVKD. The CDR3 runs to 13 residues. The V gene end was trimmed by 6 bases and the J gene end by 1 base; junction bases not matched to a gene: 1. CDR3 coding DNA: TGTGCCATCAGGGGGACAGGGAACACTGAAGCTTTCTTT. Protein sequence: CAIRGTGNTEAFF.

The rearrangement uses TRBV4-1 and TRBJ2-5; tentatively, D is TRBD2 (6 bases). The CDR3 totals 17 residues. V was clipped by 3 bases and J by 7 bases, with 24 bases between them. Germline loops: CDR1 MGHRA, CDR2 YSYEKL. The CDR3 reads CASSQGSMGLPTGTQYF. The CDR3, as DNA: TGCGCCAGCAGCCAGGGATCGATGGGACTCCCAACGGGGACCCAGTACTTC.

J is TRBJ1-2 and V is TRBV29-1; D possibly corresponds to TRBD1 (5 bases). This CDR3 has 14 amino acids. V was trimmed by 3 bases and J by 3 bases, leaving 14 bases between them. Germline loops: CDR1 SQVTM, CDR2 ANQGSEA. The CDR3: CSVDPRGGYYGYTF. CDR3 bases: TGCAGCGTTGACCCTCGGGGGGGGTACTATGGCTACACCTTC.

The chain combines TRBV18 with TRBJ2-1; 10 bases map to TRBD2. Germline trimming cut 2 bases from V and 5 bases from J; bases unmatched to any gene: 12. The CDR3 loop spans 18 amino acids. The germline CDR1 and CDR2 sequences are KGHSH and LQKENI. Here the CDR3 reads CASSPGLLAGRHNNEQFF. The DNA for the CDR3 is TGTGCCAGCTCACCAGGACTACTAGCGGGGAGGCACAACAATGAGCAGTTCTTC.

The rearrangement joins TRBV11-2 to TRBJ1-1; D may be TRBD1 (6 bases). CDR1 SGHAT and CDR2 FQNNGV come from the germline V gene. The CDR3 spans 14 residues. The germline V and J ends were trimmed by 3 bases and 3 bases, with 11 bases remaining between them. CDR3 residues: CASSLTYRDTEAFF. The CDR3 nucleotides read TGTGCCAGCAGCTTGACTTACAGGGACACTGAAGCTTTCTTT.

The CDR3: CSVEGLAGERQYF. The CDR3 bases are TGCAGCGTTGAGGGTCTAGCGGGGGAACGGCAGTACTTC. This chain connects TRBV29-1 to TRBJ2-7; 10 bases are shared with TRBD2. V was pared by 3 bases and J by 9 bases, with 8 bases of the junction left unmatched. Looked up from germline, CDR1 is SQVTM and CDR2 is ANQGSEA. The length of the CDR3 is 13 residues.

This clone was found once. The DNA for the CDR3 is TGTGCCAGCTCACCACCAATCGGGGACGAGCAGTACTTC. Encoded protein: CASSPPIGDEQYF. The chain employs TRBV18 and TRBJ2-7; a weak D match, TRBD2 (5 bases). This CDR3 spans 13 amino acids. CDR1 is KGHSH and CDR2 is LQKENI in the germline V gene. V lost 0 bases and J 5 bases, leaving 8 bases between the germline ends.

The V gene is TRBV7-8, the J gene TRBJ1-2; D gene unclear. This CDR3 is 11 amino acids long. Germline V gene sequence: CDR1 SGHVS, CDR2 FQNEAQ. V was cut by 5 bases and J by 5 bases, with 6 bases left in between. For the CDR3, the DNA is TGTGCCAGCAGCGAGGAGTATGGCTACACCTTC. It yields the protein CASSEEYGYTF.

V usage is TRBV19 and J usage is TRBJ1-5; a weak D match, TRBD1 (5 bases). CDR1 is LNHDA, CDR2 SQIVND, per germline (reference sequence). This CDR3 is built from 14 residues. Trimming took 6 bases from V and 0 from J, leaving 9 bases between them. Here the CDR3 DNA reads TGTGCCAGTAGGGACATTCTTAGCAATCAGCCCCAGCATTTT. It yields the protein CASRDILSNQPQHF.